This TCR beta chain was captured in a study of shared clonotypes between healthy human individuals. Study overall: The plates for each donor numbered three CD4 naive, three CD4 memory, two CD8 naive and one CD8 memory.

The assay was immunoSEQ multiplex PCR, and TCRdb's table has in-frame clones only and misses some. The sample contains under 2.5 million clones, about nine tenths of which appear only once. The V gene's germline CDR1 is MDHEN and CDR2 SYDVKM. The CDR3 is made up of 11 amino acids. Trimming left V 7 bases short and J 7 bases short, with 10 bases between. This clone was seen a handful of times. The sample taken for sequencing was naive CD4+ T cells from PBMCs. Subset noted: CD45RA+ positively selected. The source is a man aged 18 to 29 in good health. Some clones in this sample may be carry-over from other donors' samples. The V gene is TRBV28, the J gene TRBJ1-1; no clear D gene. CDR3 residues: CASNKRGEAFF. The CDR3 DNA follows: TGTGCCAGCAATAAACGCGGTGAAGCTTTCTTT. Full variable domain (remainder filled in from reference TRBV28 and TRBJ1-1): DVKVTQSSRYLVKRTGEKVFLECVQDMDHENMFWYRQDPGLGLRLIYFSYDVKMKEKGDIPEGYSVSREKKERFSLILESASTNQTSMYLCASNKRGEAFFGQGTRLTVV.